Below, 28 T cell receptor beta chains from the same sample are listed, as sequenced in a study of a mutant IDH1 vaccine in newly diagnosed glioma. Stated time point: week 47, end of study. Vaccinated patients received 300 ug of mutant IDH1 20-mer peptide per dose, with topical imiquimod. This table comes from immunoSEQ multiplex PCR, and its TCRdb copy is limited to in-frame clones, with some not included. The sample comprises tens of thousands of clones, 81% of which are singletons, and more than 4.5% rests with the top ten. What these receptors recognize is not known. Sequences were derived from PBMCs, sampled from a glioma patient whose treatment included an IDH1 peptide vaccine. The receptors here all came from a man in his forties with glioma.

This clone has just a few counts. The rearrangement links TRBV9 to TRBJ1-1; D gene unclear. Per germline, CDR1 SGDLS and CDR2 YYNGEE. Trimming took off 0 bases at V and 0 bases at J, with 9 bases between the two ends. This CDR3 has 15 residues. This CDR3 reads CASSVVIGMNTEAFF. CDR3 nucleotides: TGTGCCAGCAGCGTAGTCATAGGTATGAACACTGAAGCTTTCTTT.

The V call is TRBV4-3, the J call TRBJ2-6, with D uncertain. Germline V gene data show CDR1 as LGHNA and CDR2 as YSLEER. The CDR3 length is 18 residues. Deletions cut 1 base from V and 0 bases from J, with 13 bases between. The DNA for the CDR3 is TGCGCCAGCAGCCAAGTAGCCGTTGTAGTCTCTGGGGCCAACGTCCTGACTTTC. Protein sequence: CASSQVAVVVSGANVLTF.

The chain links TRBV2 to TRBJ1-5; D is unclear. This CDR3 has 15 residues. Trimming cost V 7 bases and J 3 bases, with 16 bases left between them. The germline CDR1 and CDR2 sequences are SNHLY and FYNNEI. The CDR3 DNA sequence: TGTGCCAGCACTCCACTCGACGGTACCAATCAGCCCCAGCATTTT. Protein: CASTPLDGTNQPQHF.

The chain is built from TRBV7-9 and TRBJ1-1; D is uncertain. Trimming removed 1 base at V and 3 bases at J, with 18 bases between. Germline values: CDR1 SEHNR, CDR2 FQNEAQ (reference sequence). CDR3 length equals 17 residues. The chain's CDR3 is CASSLGGTGRKDTEAFF. CDR3 nucleotide sequence: TGTGCCAGCAGCTTAGGGGGAACGGGCAGGAAGGACACTGAAGCTTTCTTT.

This sequence joins TRBV4-1 and TRBJ1-2; 12 bases agree with TRBD1. With 0 bases clipped from V and 8 bases from J, the junction kept 7 bases outside the gene matches. The CDR3 is 16 amino acids. Looked up from germline, CDR1 is MGHRA and CDR2 is YSYEKL. DNA for the CDR3: TGCGCCAGCAGCCAAGATTGGGGACAGGGGGCTTGGGGCTACACCTTC. This translates into CASSQDWGQGAWGYTF.

V is TRBV7-2 and J is TRBJ2-7; D not certain. The V gene's germline CDR1 is SGHTA and CDR2 FQGNSA. V lost 1 base, J lost 0 bases, and 7 bases lay in between. There are 14 residues in the CDR3. CDR3 coding DNA: TGTGCCAGCAGCTTAGGATATTACTCCTACGAGCAGTACTTC. It codes for CASSLGYYSYEQYF. Full variable domain (outside the CDR3, taken from reference TRBV7-2 and TRBJ2-7): GAGVSQSPSNKVTEKGKDVELRCDPISGHTALYWYRQSLGQGLEFLIYFQGNSAPDKSGLPSDRFSAERTGGSVSTLTIQRTQQEDSAVYLCASSLGYYSYEQYFGPGTRLTVT.

V and J are TRBV27 and TRBJ2-7; no reliable D call. The CDR3 sequence is 11 residues long. Germline V gives CDR1 MNHEY, CDR2 SMNVEV (reference sequence). V gave up 7 bases and J gave up 5 bases, with 9 bases separating them. The CDR3 nucleotides are TGTGCCAGCAAAGGCAGTAACGAGCAGTACTTC. As protein: CASKGSNEQYF.

The chain links TRBV7-2 to TRBJ2-3, with a tentative D call TRBD1 (5 bases). Looked up from germline, CDR1 is SGHTA and CDR2 is FQGNSA. The CDR3 has 16 residues. V lost 5 bases to trimming and J lost 7 bases, with 22 bases between them. The CDR3 coding sequence is TGTGCCAGCAGCCCCTCCGGGCTCTTAACAGGAAATACGCAGTATTTT. Translation gives CASSPSGLLTGNTQYF.

This rearrangement joins TRBV6-5 to TRBJ2-7; the D is unclear. V was trimmed by 0 bases and J by 5 bases, leaving 17 bases between them. This CDR3 is 16 amino acids long. Germline CDR1 is MNHEY and CDR2 is SVGAGI. CDR3 protein: CASSYSRLEPPDEQYF. CDR3 nucleotide sequence: TGTGCCAGCAGTTACTCAAGGCTGGAGCCTCCCGACGAGCAGTACTTC.

This chain uses TRBV6-1 with TRBJ1-1, with 7 bases that match TRBD1. The ends lost 7 bases at V and 11 bases at J; junction bases unmatched: 7. This CDR3 spans 11 amino acids. CDR1 MNHNS and CDR2 SASEGT come from the germline V gene. CDR3 nucleotides: TGTGCCAGCACCGTGACAGGGTGGGCTTTCTTT. Protein sequence: CASTVTGWAFF.

The chain is built from TRBV6-1 and TRBJ1-1; D may be TRBD1 (6 bases). Trimming took off 7 bases at V and 1 base at J, with 10 bases between the two ends. The CDR3 contains 13 residues. Germline CDR1 and CDR2: MNHNS and SASEGT. CDR3 sequence (DNA): TGTGCCAGCACTATGACAGGGAACACTGAAGCTTTCTTT. Residues: CASTMTGNTEAFF.

This CDR3 reads CASSYLGVSQETQYF. The CDR3 region has the DNA TGTGCCAGCAGTTATCTCGGGGTCAGTCAAGAGACCCAGTACTTC. The chain carries TRBV6-5 and TRBJ2-5; D possibly corresponds to TRBD2 (5 bases). Per germline, CDR1 MNHEY and CDR2 SVGAGI. V was cut by 3 bases and J by 2 bases, with 13 bases left in between. There are 15 residues in the CDR3.

This chain uses TRBV5-5 with TRBJ1-2; tentatively, D is TRBD1 (5 bases). Looked up from germline, CDR1 is SGHKS and CDR2 is YYEKEE (reference sequence). The CDR3 has 15 amino acids. Trimming left V 1 base short and J 3 bases short, with 13 bases between. For the CDR3, the DNA is TGTGCCAGCAGCTTGAGAGGGGTCGGCGACTATGGCTACACCTTC. Amino acids: CASSLRGVGDYGYTF.

As regards this clone: At one end the junction does not follow the germline gene, possibly because of a read error. CDR3 amino acids: CASSQEERGAREF. As DNA, the CDR3 is TGTGCCAGCAGCCAAGAGGAGCGGGGGGCTCGCGAGTTT. The chain links TRBV4-2 to TRBJ2-3; 9 positions agree with TRBD2. The CDR3 runs 13 residues. The germline V gene has CDR1 LGHNA and CDR2 YNFKEQ.

This chain joins TRBV5-4 and TRBJ1-5; the D is unclear. The CDR3 contains 14 residues. Deletions cut 0 bases from V and 0 bases from J, with 4 bases between. The V gene's germline CDR1 is SGHNT and CDR2 YYREEE (reference sequence). CDR3 DNA sequence: TGTGCCAGCAGCTTGGGGTATAGCAATCAGCCCCAGCATTTT. Its protein is CASSLGYSNQPQHF.

This clone has more than one count but fewer than ten. The chain combines TRBV7-8 with TRBJ2-7; 9 bases line up with TRBD1. The CDR3 sequence is 16 residues long. Unmatched junction bases numbered 12, after V lost 5 bases and J lost 4 bases. In germline, CDR1 is SGHVS, CDR2 FQNEAQ. The CDR3 nucleotides read TGTGCCAGCAGCAAAGGGAGGGACAGGGCGAGGTACGAGCAGTACTTC. Its protein product is CASSKGRDRARYEQYF.

This clone was detected a few times. The chain carries TRBV7-2 and TRBJ1-6; D uncertain. The CDR3 contains 13 residues. Germline assignment: CDR1 SGHTA and CDR2 FQGNSA. Trimming removed 10 bases from V and 7 bases from J, with 14 bases in between. The DNA for the CDR3 is TGTGCCATTTCGGGCTCACTAAATTCACCCCTCCACTTT. It is translated as CAISGSLNSPLHF.

This chain joins TRBV2 and TRBJ2-3; D perhaps matches TRBD2 (6 bases). Deletions cut 3 bases from V and 0 bases from J, with 10 bases between. The CDR3 length is 15 residues. Germline V gives CDR1 SNHLY, CDR2 FYNNEI. DNA of the CDR3: TGTGCCAGCAGTGATGGGCGGGGAAGCACAGATACGCAGTATTTT. This codes for CASSDGRGSTDTQYF.

This clone was recorded many times. The chain employs TRBV7-8 and TRBJ2-7; D unclear. Germline V CDR1 and CDR2: SGHVS, FQNEAQ. Trimming stripped 2 bases from V and 2 bases from J, with 10 bases between. The CDR3 runs 14 residues. The CDR3 protein is CASSLLGGTYEQYF. The CDR3 bases are TGTGCCAGCAGCTTACTGGGCGGAACCTACGAGCAGTACTTC.

The chain carries TRBV6-5 and TRBJ1-3, with TRBD1 as a possible D gene (5 bases). Germline lookup yields CDR1 MNHEY and CDR2 SVGAGI. This CDR3 is built from 16 residues. Trimming pared 0 bases from V and 0 bases from J, leaving 9 bases between. The CDR3 coding sequence is TGTGCCAGCAGTTACTCGATGGGGGGCTCTGGAAACACCATATATTTT. Translation: CASSYSMGGSGNTIYF.

The chain carries TRBV4-3 and TRBJ1-4, with a weak D call TRBD1 (5 bases). The CDR3 is made up of 16 amino acids. The V gene's germline CDR1 is LGHNA and CDR2 YSLEER. V lost 0 bases and J 1 base, leaving 9 bases between the germline ends. The DNA for the CDR3 is TGCGCCAGCAGCCAAGATCGAGGGGTAACTAATGAAAAACTGTTTTTT. Its protein is CASSQDRGVTNEKLFF.

V usage is TRBV18 and J usage is TRBJ1-5; tentatively, D is TRBD1 (5 bases). The germline V gene encodes CDR1 KGHSH and CDR2 LQKENI. The CDR3 extends over 15 amino acids. V lost 2 bases, J lost 5 bases, and 13 bases lay in between. The CDR3 region has the DNA TGTGCCAGCTCACCAGACCCCGGGGGGGATCAGCCCCAGCATTTT. As protein: CASSPDPGGDQPQHF.

The chain carries TRBV5-8 and TRBJ2-7; D gene uncertain. Germline-derived CDR1 and CDR2 are SGHTS and YDEGEE. CDR3 size: 15 residues. V shed 2 bases and J shed 3 bases, with 15 bases lying between them. The CDR3 is CASSFRPGPYYEQYF. The CDR3 DNA reads as TGTGCCAGCAGCTTTAGACCCGGACCCTACTACGAGCAGTACTTC.

The V gene is TRBV6-4, the J gene TRBJ2-1; 11 bases fit TRBD2. Per germline, CDR1 MRHNA and CDR2 SNTAGT. V lost 2 bases and J lost 9; bases outside the gene matches: 9. The CDR3 has 16 amino acids. CDR3 DNA sequence: TGTGCCAGCAGTGACACCCGACTAGCGGGATTGGGTGAGCAGTTCTTC. This codes for CASSDTRLAGLGEQFF.

V and J are TRBV7-2 and TRBJ2-7; D is possibly TRBD1 or TRBD2 (5 bases each). The length of the CDR3 is 16 residues. Germline loops: CDR1 SGHTA, CDR2 FQGNSA. Trimming removed 2 bases at V and 2 bases at J, with 16 bases between. CDR3 nucleotide sequence: TGTGCCAGCAGCTTAAGGTTAGGGGACGGCGCCTACGAGCAGTACTTC. Its protein product is CASSLRLGDGAYEQYF.

This clone was recorded only once. The gene calls are TRBV6-4 and TRBJ2-3, with 16 nucleotides matching TRBD2. In germline, CDR1 is MRHNA, CDR2 SNTAGT. The CDR3 length is 16 residues. The V gene end was trimmed by 3 bases and the J gene end by 5 bases; junction bases not matched to a gene: 2. This chain's CDR3 is CASSEGLAGGLDTQYF. CDR3 nucleotides: TGTGCCAGCAGTGAGGGACTAGCGGGGGGGCTAGATACGCAGTATTTT.

This rearrangement joins TRBV7-6 to TRBJ1-1; no clear D. V shed 1 base and J shed 7 bases, with 7 bases lying between them. Germline CDR1 SGHVS, CDR2 FNYEAQ. The CDR3 has 12 amino acids. CDR3 coding DNA: TGTGCCAGCAGCTTAGACTTTAATGAAGCTTTCTTT. Encoded protein: CASSLDFNEAFF.

This clone has just one count. The rearrangement joins TRBV19 to TRBJ2-7, with TRBD1 identical over 11 bases. The CDR3 spans 14 residues. The V segment lost 3 bases and the J segment 4 bases; nucleotides outside the gene matches: 2. Germline V gene lookup returns CDR1 LNHDA and CDR2 SQIVND (reference sequence). The CDR3 DNA sequence: TGTGCCAGTAGTATCGGGACAGGGGGATACGAGCAGTACTTC. Its translation: CASSIGTGGYEQYF.